Following are 21 T cell receptor beta chains from one sample sequenced in a study of blood T cell repertoires in COVID-19. This table comes from immunoSEQ multiplex PCR, and its TCRdb copy is limited to in-frame clones, with some not included. The table shows some 33,000 clones, with around 83% occurring only once. Input material: peripheral blood. Receptors were obtained from a human donor in a cohort sampled during active COVID-19.

This clone was found a few times. CDR3 DNA sequence: TGTGCCAGCAGCGCGGGACTTGTCGTCGGGGCAGATACGCAGTATTTT. This encodes CASSAGLVVGADTQYF. The chain has TRBV2 and TRBJ2-3, with a possible D match to TRBD2 (6 bases). The V end was cut by 6 bases, the J end by 4 bases, with 20 bases between. Germline CDR1 and CDR2: SNHLY and FYNNEI. CDR3 size: 16 residues.

V usage is TRBV7-9 and J usage is TRBJ2-5; 14 bases map to TRBD2. The CDR3 is 17 amino acids. Germline lookup yields CDR1 SEHNR and CDR2 FQNEAQ (reference sequence). Trimming took 2 bases from V and 7 from J; bases not matched to a gene: 9. CDR3 nucleotides: TGTGCCAGCAGCTTACCCCTGACTAGCGGGGGGGGGACGACCCAGTACTTC. Translation: CASSLPLTSGGGTTQYF.

The gene calls are TRBV20-1 and TRBJ2-7; weak D call: TRBD1 (6 bases). This CDR3 is 15 amino acids long. Trimming removed 3 bases at V and 3 bases at J, with 18 bases between. Germline assignment: CDR1 DFQATT and CDR2 SNEGSKA (reference sequence). CDR3 sequence (DNA): TGCAGTGCTAGTACGGGCTTCCTCAGGGGCTACGAGCAGTACTTC. It is translated as CSASTGFLRGYEQYF.

This chain uses TRBV6-5 with TRBJ2-1; TRBD1 might be the D (5 bases). Per germline, CDR1 MNHEY and CDR2 SVGAGI. CDR3 length: 15 amino acids. V lost 1 base and J 3 bases, leaving 10 bases between the germline ends. CDR3 in DNA: TGTGCCAGCAGTTACTTGTCAGGGAACTACAATGAGCAGTTCTTC. It is translated as CASSYLSGNYNEQFF.

The chain carries TRBV7-2 and TRBJ2-7, with 9 positions matching TRBD2. The CDR3 runs to 15 residues. Losses at the gene ends were 4 bases for V and 6 bases for J; bases not matched to a gene: 10. From germline, CDR1 is SGHTA and CDR2 FQGNSA. The CDR3, as DNA: TGTGCCAGCAGCTCCCGGGTAGCGGGAGAGGGCGAGCAGTACTTC. This gives the protein CASSSRVAGEGEQYF. The full variable domain, its missing parts supplied by reference TRBV7-2 and TRBJ2-7, is GAGVSQSPSNKVTEKGKDVELRCDPISGHTALYWYRQSLGQGLEFLIYFQGNSAPDKSGLPSDRFSAERTGGSVSTLTIQRTQQEDSAVYLCASSSRVAGEGEQYFGPGTRLTVT.

This clone appeared once. The chain couples TRBV18 to TRBJ1-4; D is possibly TRBD1 (6 bases). Per the germline V gene, CDR1 is KGHSH and CDR2 is LQKENI. V lost 3 bases, J lost 8 bases, and 10 bases lay in between. The CDR3 runs to 13 residues. The DNA for the CDR3 is TGTGCCAGCTCACCGGGGGCCTTGGAAAAACTGTTTTTT. Protein product: CASSPGALEKLFF. Full variable domain (outside the CDR3, taken from reference TRBV18 and TRBJ1-4): NAGVMQNPRHLVRRRGQEARLRCSPMKGHSHVYWYRQLPEEGLKFMVYLQKENIIDESGMPKERFSAEFPKEGPSILRIQQVVRGDSAAYFCASSPGALEKLFFGSGTQLSVL.

The chain joins TRBV4-1 to TRBJ1-1, with TRBD1 identical over 7 bases. The ends lost 4 bases at V and 8 bases at J; junction bases unmatched: 19. CDR3 length: 17 amino acids. Looked up from germline, CDR1 is MGHRA and CDR2 is YSYEKL. CDR3 residues: CASSPKTGYQGVREAFF. The CDR3 DNA follows: TGCGCCAGCAGCCCCAAAACTGGATATCAGGGGGTCAGGGAAGCTTTCTTT.

The gene calls are TRBV6-6 and TRBJ2-4, with 8 bases lining up with TRBD1. The CDR3 covers 12 residues. With 6 bases clipped from V and 8 bases from J, the junction kept 3 bases outside the gene matches. Germline V CDR1 and CDR2: MNHNY, SVGAGI (reference sequence). The CDR3, as DNA: TGTGCCAGCAGCGGACAGGGCGACATTCAGTACTTC. It specifies CASSGQGDIQYF.

The rearrangement links TRBV21-1 to TRBJ2-7; the table calls TRBD1, which could not be checked here. TRBV21-1 is a listed pseudogene. This CDR3 comprises 15 residues. The CDR3 nucleotides are TGTGCCAGCAGCAAGGGGGGACAGACCTTCTACGAGCAGTACTTC. It specifies CASSKGGQTFYEQYF.

The V call is TRBV6-6, the J call TRBJ1-5, with D possibly being TRBD1 (6 bases). CDR3 length equals 14 residues. Germline V gene data show CDR1 as MNHNY and CDR2 as SVGAGI (reference sequence). The germline V and J ends were trimmed by 5 bases and 4 bases, with 12 bases remaining between them. In nucleotides, the CDR3 is TGTGCCAGCAGTCCACGGACAGTTAATCAGCCCCAGCATTTT. Translated, it gives CASSPRTVNQPQHF.

J is TRBJ2-7 and V is TRBV7-2; D remains ambiguous. The CDR3 length is 14 residues. Trimming stripped 1 base from V and 2 bases from J, with 9 bases between. Germline CDR1 SGHTA, CDR2 FQGNSA. CDR3 residues: CASSLGFSTYEQYF. The CDR3 coding sequence is TGTGCCAGCAGCTTAGGATTTAGCACCTACGAGCAGTACTTC.

The chain combines TRBV19 with TRBJ1-1; TRBD1 agrees at 10 bases. CDR1 and CDR2 (germline): LNHDA, SQIVND (reference sequence). Germline trimming cut 4 bases from V and 6 bases from J; bases unmatched to any gene: 2. This CDR3 is 13 amino acids long. CDR3 protein: CASSRQGAAEAFF. In DNA form, the CDR3 reads TGTGCCAGTAGTAGACAGGGGGCCGCTGAAGCTTTCTTT.

This chain links TRBV10-3 with TRBJ2-1; TRBD1 matches at 12 bases. The CDR3 is 15 residues long. CDR1 ENHRY and CDR2 SYGVKD come from the germline V gene. The junction had 9 bases not matched to a gene; V was cut back by 7 bases and J by 8 bases. CDR3 DNA sequence: TGTGCCATCAACGAAGGGACAGGGGGCTTAGATGAGCAGTTCTTC. Translating gives CAINEGTGGLDEQFF.

This rearrangement joins TRBV6-6 to TRBJ1-2; D remains unclear. The V gene lost 6 bases and the J gene lost 4 bases, with 18 bases spanning the gap. Germline V CDR1 and CDR2: MNHNY, SVGAGI (reference sequence). This CDR3 has 15 residues. CDR3 nucleotide sequence: TGTGCCAGCAGACCTGGCGGGGAGAATTCCTATGGCTACACCTTC. Translation gives CASRPGGENSYGYTF.

The V call is TRBV24-1, the J call TRBJ1-5, with no clear D. CDR1 and CDR2 (germline): KGHDR, SFDVKD. The CDR3 has 13 residues. V was clipped by 5 bases and J by 3 bases, with 7 bases between them. DNA for the CDR3: TGTGCCACCAGTGTTCAACTCAATCAGCCCCAGCATTTT. It encodes CATSVQLNQPQHF.

The chain is built from TRBV30 and TRBJ1-5, with D possibly matching TRBD1 (6 bases). This CDR3 has 13 residues. The V gene's germline CDR1 is GTSNPN and CDR2 SVGIG (reference sequence). Trimming removed 3 bases at V and 7 bases at J, with 13 bases between. CDR3 sequence (DNA): TGTGCCTGGAGGGAGGGCGGGGGCCAGCCCCAGCATTTT. It is translated as CAWREGGGQPQHF.

The chain has TRBV28 and TRBJ2-7; 10 nucleotides line up with TRBD2. Trimming at V came to 5 bases and at J to 2 bases, leaving 15 bases not matched to a gene. The CDR3 totals 18 residues. Germline V gene data show CDR1 as MDHEN and CDR2 as SYDVKM. The CDR3, as DNA: TGTGCCAGCAGTACCCCCGGGACTAGCGAACTAAGGGCCTACGAGCAGTACTTC. Its translation is CASSTPGTSELRAYEQYF.

The chain is built from TRBV18 and TRBJ1-6; D possibly corresponds to TRBD1 (6 bases). Between the trimmed V and J ends, which lost 6 bases and 8 bases, there was a span of 17 bases. The CDR3 sequence is 15 residues long. CDR1 and CDR2 (germline): KGHSH, LQKENI. This chain's CDR3 is CASSSYQGLDSPLHF. CDR3 nucleotides: TGTGCCAGCTCCTCATATCAGGGGCTTGATTCACCCCTCCACTTT. Drawing the rest from reference TRBV18 and TRBJ1-6, the complete variable domain is NAGVMQNPRHLVRRRGQEARLRCSPMKGHSHVYWYRQLPEEGLKFMVYLQKENIIDESGMPKERFSAEFPKEGPSILRIQQVVRGDSAAYFCASSSYQGLDSPLHFGNGTRLTVT.

V is TRBV12-3 or TRBV12-4 and J is TRBJ1-2, with D possibly TRBD1 on 5 matching bases. This CDR3 spans 12 amino acids. The germline V and J ends were trimmed by 1 base and 6 bases, with 6 bases remaining between them. The CDR3 region is CASSLGRDGYTF. Here the CDR3 DNA reads TGTGCCAGCAGTTTAGGCAGGGATGGCTACACCTTC.

The CDR3 DNA sequence: TGTGCCAGTAGTATAGAGACAGGCTATGGCTACACCTTC. This gives the protein CASSIETGYGYTF. J is TRBJ1-2 and V is TRBV19; possibly TRBD1 for D (6 bases). The germline V gene has CDR1 LNHDA and CDR2 SQIVND (reference sequence). Trimming pared 0 bases from V and 4 bases from J, leaving 6 bases between. The CDR3 consists of 13 residues. The variable domain in full, completed from reference TRBV19 and TRBJ1-2, reads DGGITQSPKYLFRKEGQNVTLSCEQNLNHDAMYWYRQDPGQGLRLIYYSQIVNDFQKGDIAEGYSVSREKKESFPLTVTSAQKNPTAFYLCASSIETGYGYTFGSGTRLTVV.

This clone was observed a few times. The V and J genes are TRBV24-1 and TRBJ1-2; no reliable D call. The V gene lost 5 bases and the J gene lost 4 bases, with 10 bases spanning the gap. This CDR3 region has 13 residues. Germline-derived CDR1 and CDR2 are KGHDR and SFDVKD. The CDR3 is CATSGQEAYGYTF. As DNA, the CDR3 is TGTGCCACCAGTGGCCAGGAGGCCTATGGCTACACCTTC.